The next 11 T cell receptor beta chains were all read from a single sample in a study of shared T cell receptors in the human thymus. Profiling relied on immunoSEQ multiplex PCR, and the TCRdb table lists in-frame clones only, not all of them. The sample has some 640,000 clones; about 89% are singletons. These same records also appear under a second study, on human thymus T cells.

Sequenced input: thymocytes. Every receptor here comes from a boy younger than two with a congenital heart defect.

V and J are TRBV5-1 and TRBJ2-7; the D gene is possibly TRBD2 (6 bases). This CDR3 is built from 16 residues. V was pared by 3 bases and J by 10 bases, with 26 bases between. CDR1 and CDR2 (germline): SGHRS, YFSETQ. CDR3 nucleotides: TGCGCCAGCAGCTGGGATGGGACTGCGTTCGGCTTGTATCAGTACTTC. This sequence encodes CASSWDGTAFGLYQYF.

This rearrangement joins TRBV28 to TRBJ2-3; 9 nucleotides match TRBD2. Germline CDR1 and CDR2: MDHEN and SYDVKM. The CDR3 runs 16 residues. With V trimmed by 2 bases and J by 3 bases, 6 bases remained unmatched. CDR3: CASSLRGRADTDTQYF. DNA for the CDR3: TGTGCCAGCAGTTTACGCGGGAGGGCCGATACAGATACGCAGTATTTT. The full variable domain, rest sourced from reference TRBV28 and TRBJ2-3, is DVKVTQSSRYLVKRTGEKVFLECVQDMDHENMFWYRQDPGLGLRLIYFSYDVKMKEKGDIPEGYSVSREKKERFSLILESASTNQTSMYLCASSLRGRADTDTQYFGPGTRLTVL.

As for this clone: Relative to the germline gene, one junction end is altered; a read error may explain this. The gene calls are TRBV7-7 and TRBJ2-2, with D possibly matching TRBD1 (6 bases). Germline CDR1 and CDR2: SSHAT and FNYEAQ (reference sequence). This CDR3 is 16 amino acids long. The CDR3 region has the DNA TGTGCTAGCAGCAGAAGGGACACCAAGAACACCGGGGAGCTGTTTTTT. Its protein product is CASSRRDTKNTGELFF. Drawing the rest from reference TRBV7-7 and TRBJ2-2, the complete variable domain is GAGVSQSPRYKVTKRGQDVTLRCDPISSHATLYWYQQALGQGPEFLTYFNYEAQPDKSGLPSDRFSAERPEGSISTLTIQRTEQRDSAMYRCASSRRDTKNTGELFFGEGSRLTVL.

The chain joins TRBV30 to TRBJ2-3; tentative D call: TRBD2 (5 bases). Germline lookup yields CDR1 GTSNPN and CDR2 SVGIG (reference sequence). This CDR3 has 21 amino acids. V dropped 0 bases and J dropped 0 bases, with 28 bases sitting between them. CDR3 nucleotides: TGTGCCTGGAGTGTACCGTTGGAACGGCAGGAAAGAAGGACTAGCACAGATACGCAGTATTTT. Residues: CAWSVPLERQERRTSTDTQYF.

This chain connects TRBV11-2 to TRBJ2-7; D might be TRBD2 (5 bases). Trimming cost V 0 bases and J 6 bases, with 27 bases left between them. Germline V gene sequence: CDR1 SGHAT, CDR2 FQNNGV. CDR3 length equals 19 residues. Here the CDR3 DNA reads TGTGCCAGCAGCTTAGATCTGTCTCGGAGGACGGTTGGGGTTCGCGAGCAGTACTTC. Its protein product is CASSLDLSRRTVGVREQYF.

This chain links TRBV5-6 with TRBJ1-1; D possibly corresponds to TRBD1 (6 bases). The V end lost 0 bases, the J end lost 10 bases, and 13 bases lay between the germline ends. The CDR3 length is 13 residues. The V gene's germline CDR1 is SGHDT and CDR2 YYEEEE. CDR3 sequence: CASSLEGGGGAFF. As DNA, the CDR3 is TGTGCCAGCAGCTTGGAGGGGGGAGGGGGAGCTTTCTTT.

The chain carries TRBV4-3 and TRBJ2-2; weak D call: TRBD2 (6 bases). The V gene lost 1 base and the J gene lost 7 bases, with 16 bases spanning the gap. This CDR3 spans 16 amino acids. CDR1 and CDR2 from the germline V gene are LGHNA and YSLEER. The CDR3, as DNA: TGCGCCAGCAGCCAAGCCCAAGACTACGGGAGCGGGGAGCTGTTTTTT. Protein product: CASSQAQDYGSGELFF.

The J gene is TRBJ2-1, the V gene TRBV2; the D gene is possibly TRBD1 (6 bases). There are 12 residues in the CDR3. Germline values: CDR1 SNHLY, CDR2 FYNNEI. V was shortened by 9 bases and J by 4 bases, with 10 bases between the two germline ends. The CDR3 coding sequence is TGTGCCAGACAGGGCGCTTACAATGAGCAGTTCTTC. Protein product: CARQGAYNEQFF.

This chain connects TRBV19 to TRBJ1-5; the D is unclear. Deletions cut 3 bases from V and 2 bases from J, with 20 bases between. The CDR3 extends over 18 amino acids. CDR1 is LNHDA, CDR2 SQIVND, per germline (reference sequence). CDR3: CASSMDLEWEFGNQPQHF. CDR3 nucleotide sequence: TGTGCCAGTAGTATGGACTTGGAGTGGGAATTTGGCAATCAGCCCCAGCATTTT. Full variable domain (remainder filled in from reference TRBV19 and TRBJ1-5): DGGITQSPKYLFRKEGQNVTLSCEQNLNHDAMYWYRQDPGQGLRLIYYSQIVNDFQKGDIAEGYSVSREKKESFPLTVTSAQKNPTAFYLCASSMDLEWEFGNQPQHFGDGTRLSIL.

CDR3 sequence: CASSEQGADTQYF. DNA of the CDR3: TGTGCCAGCAGTGAACAGGGGGCAGATACGCAGTATTTT. The V gene is TRBV6-1, the J gene TRBJ2-3, with TRBD1 matching over 7 bases. J lost 4 bases, V lost 2 bases, and 0 bases had no gene match. This CDR3 is built from 13 residues. Germline CDR1 and CDR2: MNHNS and SASEGT.

V and J are TRBV6-1 and TRBJ1-1; D is ambiguous. Deletions cut 6 bases from V and 3 bases from J, with 17 bases between. Germline loops: CDR1 MNHNS, CDR2 SASEGT. This CDR3 is built from 15 residues. CDR3 nucleotide sequence: TGTGCCAGCAGGCCCGGGAAAGGGCCCTACACTGAAGCTTTCTTT. The encoded protein is CASRPGKGPYTEAFF.